Below, 19 T cell receptor beta chains from the same sample are listed, as sequenced in a study of OX40 agonist ivuxolimab in advanced cancers. The method was immunoSEQ multiplex PCR; TCRdb's version includes in-frame clones alone and lacks a portion of them. The data show over 80,000 clones, about nine tenths seen once. Here the sequenced sample was CD4+ or CD8+ T cells sorted from blood, taken in a trial of the OX40 agonist ivuxolimab. These receptors originate from an adult with an advanced solid tumor such as melanoma, head and neck, liver or kidney cancer.

CDR3 region: CASRRQTSWDEQFF. DNA of the CDR3: TGTGCCAGCCGCCGACAGACTTCCTGGGATGAGCAGTTCTTC. The chain carries TRBV2 and TRBJ2-1; TRBD1 is a possible D gene (5 bases). Germline V CDR1 and CDR2: SNHLY, FYNNEI. The V end was cut by 8 bases, the J end by 8 bases, with 19 bases between. The CDR3 covers 14 residues.

This clone appeared a single time. CDR3 coding DNA: TGTGCCAGTGCCTCGGGCGCCCCCCGACATACGCAGTATTTT. Translation: CASASGAPRHTQYF. This sequence joins TRBV28 and TRBJ2-3; D is uncertain. Trimming removed 9 bases from V and 7 bases from J, with 20 bases in between. The germline V gene has CDR1 MDHEN and CDR2 SYDVKM. CDR3 length: 14 amino acids.

The V and J genes are TRBV28 and TRBJ1-2; the D is unclear. The CDR3 sequence is 13 residues long. Trimming removed 5 bases at V and 4 bases at J, with 11 bases between. Germline loops: CDR1 MDHEN, CDR2 SYDVKM. The CDR3 reads CASSPRPSYGYTF. CDR3 sequence (DNA): TGTGCCAGCAGTCCCCGGCCGAGCTATGGCTACACCTTC.

The chain recombines TRBV11-3 with TRBJ2-1, with D perhaps matching TRBD2 (5 bases). Trimming shortened V by 1 base and J by 8 bases, and 9 bases separated the two germline ends. The germline gives CDR1 SGHNT, CDR2 YENEEA. The length of the CDR3 is 13 residues. As DNA, the CDR3 is TGTGCCAGCAGCTTAGGGAGGAGCCATGAGCAGTTCTTC. Protein: CASSLGRSHEQFF.

The table lists this clone with a count of one. The CDR3 reads CSVDRGQGEKLFF. In DNA, the CDR3 is TGCAGCGTTGACAGGGGGCAAGGTGAAAAACTGTTTTTT. The gene calls are TRBV29-1 and TRBJ1-4; the match to TRBD1 covers 8 bases. This CDR3 is 13 amino acids long. CDR1 is SQVTM, CDR2 ANQGSEA, per germline. V lost 3 bases to trimming and J lost 7 bases; unmatched junction nucleotides: 4.

The CDR3 spells CASRVQGFTDTQYF. As DNA, the CDR3 is TGTGCCAGTAGGGTACAGGGGTTCACAGATACGCAGTATTTT. The rearrangement joins TRBV19 to TRBJ2-3; TRBD1 agrees at 7 bases. This CDR3 has 14 amino acids. Germline V gives CDR1 LNHDA, CDR2 SQIVND (reference sequence). V lost 6 bases and J lost 2; bases outside the gene matches: 5.

V gene TRBV19 combines with J gene TRBJ2-5; D unresolved. This CDR3 region has 14 residues. V was shortened by 6 bases and J by 5 bases, with 16 bases between the two germline ends. The germline V gene has CDR1 LNHDA and CDR2 SQIVND (reference sequence). This CDR3 is CASSLGRSVETQYF. The CDR3 coding sequence is TGTGCCAGTAGCCTGGGCCGGTCGGTGGAGACCCAGTACTTC.

This rearrangement joins TRBV5-4 to TRBJ2-5; 7 bases align to TRBD1. This CDR3 contains 14 residues. Germline loops: CDR1 SGHNT, CDR2 YYREEE (reference sequence). The ends lost 2 bases at V and 4 bases at J; junction bases unmatched: 5. The DNA of the CDR3 is TGTGCCAGCAGCTTCAAACAGGGGATAGAGACCCAGTACTTC. As protein: CASSFKQGIETQYF.

In its sample, this clone was seen a few times. The V and J genes are TRBV5-8 and TRBJ1-3; tentatively, D is TRBD1 (6 bases). The CDR3 is made up of 15 amino acids. Per germline, CDR1 SGHTS and CDR2 YDEGEE. The ends were cut back, 7 bases at V and 0 bases at J, with 14 bases in the middle. Written as DNA, the CDR3 is TGTGCCAGCTCCGAGGGGGGTGGCTCTGGAAACACCATATATTTT. Translation gives CASSEGGGSGNTIYF.

In this sample, this clone turned up once. V usage is TRBV7-2 and J usage is TRBJ2-7, with 7 bases identical to TRBD1. The junction had 15 bases not matched to a gene; V was cut back by 5 bases and J by 5 bases. CDR3 length equals 16 residues. Looked up from germline, CDR1 is SGHTA and CDR2 is FQGNSA. The CDR3 DNA follows: TGTGCCAGCAGCACCTCGACAGGGCGGGCTGGTCACGAGCAGTACGTC. Translation: CASSTSTGRAGHEQYV.

This sequence joins TRBV11-2 and TRBJ2-7, with 9 bases fitting TRBD2. Losses at the gene ends were 4 bases for V and 2 bases for J; bases not matched to a gene: 12. Germline V lookup: CDR1 SGHAT, CDR2 FQNNGV. CDR3 length: 17 residues. The CDR3 spells CASSSPGGSGGPYEQYF. The CDR3 nucleotides are TGTGCCAGCAGCTCCCCGGGAGGTAGCGGGGGCCCCTACGAGCAGTACTTC.

The rearrangement joins TRBV30 to TRBJ1-5, with a tentative D call TRBD1 (5 bases). The length of the CDR3 is 13 residues. V lost 2 bases and J lost 5, with 10 bases in between. Germline CDR1 reads GTSNPN; CDR2 reads SVGIG (reference sequence). In nucleotides, the CDR3 is TGTGCCTGGAGTTCGCAGGGTGATCAGCCCCAGCATTTT. Protein product: CAWSSQGDQPQHF.

V and J are TRBV5-4 and TRBJ2-3, with 14 positions matching TRBD2. The J segment lost 0 bases and the V segment lost 4 bases, leaving 4 bases of the junction unmatched. CDR3 length: 17 residues. Germline CDR1 and CDR2: SGHNT and YYREEE (reference sequence). The CDR3 nucleotides read TGTGCCAGCAGCGGACTAGCGGGAGGCCCTAGCACAGATACGCAGTATTTT. This translates into CASSGLAGGPSTDTQYF.

The chain joins TRBV5-6 to TRBJ1-3, with D hard to call. V lost 1 base and J lost 3, with 5 bases in between. Germline assignment: CDR1 SGHDT and CDR2 YYEEEE. The CDR3 sequence is 13 residues long. The CDR3 loop reads CASSLPVGNTIYF. The CDR3 DNA reads TGTGCCAGCAGCTTGCCAGTTGGAAACACCATATATTTT.

This chain links TRBV4-1 with TRBJ1-1; a possible D gene is TRBD1 (5 bases). The V gene lost 3 bases and the J gene lost 7 bases, with 15 bases spanning the gap. The CDR3 is 14 residues long. Per the germline V gene, CDR1 is MGHRA and CDR2 is YSYEKL. The CDR3 is CASSQGSRVNEAFF. DNA of the CDR3: TGCGCCAGCAGCCAGGGGTCCAGGGTAAATGAAGCTTTCTTT.

The chain couples TRBV5-1 to TRBJ2-2, with TRBD1 identical over 10 bases. The CDR3 has 17 residues. The trim removed 2 bases at V and 5 bases at J, leaving 9 bases unmatched. Germline CDR1 reads SGHRS; CDR2 reads YFSETQ. This chain's CDR3 is CASSLHDRGRRTGELFF. The CDR3 DNA reads TGCGCCAGCAGCTTACACGACAGGGGGCGACGGACCGGGGAGCTGTTTTTT.

V gene TRBV5-6 combines with J gene TRBJ1-1, with D perhaps matching TRBD1 (5 bases). The germline CDR1 and CDR2 sequences are SGHDT and YYEEEE. Trimming shortened V by 1 base and J by 3 bases, and 10 bases separated the two germline ends. The CDR3 is 14 amino acids. The CDR3 loop reads CASSLRGADTEAFF. The CDR3 coding sequence is TGTGCCAGCAGCTTGCGAGGGGCGGACACTGAAGCTTTCTTT. Looking up the rest from reference TRBV5-6 and TRBJ1-1 gives the full variable domain: DAGVTQSPTHLIKTRGQQVTLRCSPKSGHDTVSWYQQALGQGPQFIFQYYEEEERQRGNFPDRFSGHQFPNYSSELNVNALLLGDSALYLCASSLRGADTEAFFGQGTRLTVV.

Comment on this clone: The sample carries other DNA sequences with the same CDR3. This chain uses TRBV9 with TRBJ1-2, with unresolved D. The V gene's germline CDR1 is SGDLS and CDR2 YYNGEE. The V gene lost 3 bases and the J gene lost 2 bases, with 2 bases spanning the gap. This CDR3 contains 11 residues. DNA for the CDR3: TGTGCCAGCAGCGGAAACTATGGCTACACCTTC. Translation: CASSGNYGYTF.

The chain carries TRBV30 and TRBJ1-1; D uncertain. The CDR3 has 13 residues. V gave up 5 bases and J gave up 1 base, with 11 bases separating them. The germline CDR1 and CDR2 sequences are GTSNPN and SVGIG (reference sequence). The CDR3 sequence is CAWSRTGNTEAFF. The CDR3 DNA sequence: TGTGCCTGGTCACGGACCGGGAACACTGAAGCTTTCTTT.